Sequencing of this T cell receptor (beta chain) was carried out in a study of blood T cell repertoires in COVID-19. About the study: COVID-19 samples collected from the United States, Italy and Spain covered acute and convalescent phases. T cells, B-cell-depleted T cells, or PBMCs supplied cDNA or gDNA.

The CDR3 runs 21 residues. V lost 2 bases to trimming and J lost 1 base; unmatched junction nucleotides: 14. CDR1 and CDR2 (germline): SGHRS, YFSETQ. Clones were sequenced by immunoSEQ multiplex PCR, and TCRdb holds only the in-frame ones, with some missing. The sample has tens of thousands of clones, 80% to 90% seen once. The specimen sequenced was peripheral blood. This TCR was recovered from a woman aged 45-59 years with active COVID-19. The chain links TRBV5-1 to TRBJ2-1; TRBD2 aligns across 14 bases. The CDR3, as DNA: TGCGCCAGCAGCTTAAAAACTTCCGGGACTAGCGGGAGAGGGTCCTACAATGAGCAGTTCTTC. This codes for CASSLKTSGTSGRGSYNEQFF.